The 25 T cell receptor beta chains below all came from one sample that was sequenced in a study of technical replicates of blood from a handful of donors. Produced via immunoSEQ multiplex PCR; TCRdb's table is partial and in-frame only. The table shows tens of thousands of clones, with 90% to 97% occurring only once. Source material: T cells isolated from PBMCs. The receptors derive from a human donor in good health.

V and J are TRBV11-3 and TRBJ2-7; 10 nucleotides agree with TRBD1. CDR3 size: 17 residues. Trimming removed 4 bases from V and 7 bases from J; junction bases left unmatched: 16. Germline V gene data show CDR1 as SGHNT and CDR2 as YENEEA. CDR3 sequence (DNA): TGTGCCAGCAGCTCCCTTCCCGGGACAGGGGTAAACTGGGAGCAGTACTTC. It translates to CASSSLPGTGVNWEQYF.

This clone has a single count. CDR3 bases: TGTGCCAGCAGTCGCCGAGGTGAGGCAGATACGCAGTATTTT. This translates into CASSRRGEADTQYF. V usage is TRBV9 and J usage is TRBJ2-3, with D unclear. The CDR3 totals 14 residues. Germline-derived CDR1 and CDR2 are SGDLS and YYNGEE. Trimming left V 5 bases short and J 4 bases short, with 14 bases between.

The chain joins TRBV5-1 to TRBJ2-1; 13 positions agree with TRBD2. Germline lookup yields CDR1 SGHRS and CDR2 YFSETQ. The CDR3 totals 19 residues. V was pared by 0 bases and J by 0 bases, with 6 bases of the junction left unmatched. In nucleotides, the CDR3 is TGCGCCAGCAGCTTGGGACTAGCGGGAGGAATCGGCTCCTACAATGAGCAGTTCTTC. Encoded protein: CASSLGLAGGIGSYNEQFF.

The chain recombines TRBV9 with TRBJ2-5; D possibly corresponds to TRBD2 (6 bases). The CDR3 loop spans 15 amino acids. CDR1 is SGDLS, CDR2 YYNGEE, per germline. V shed 0 bases and J shed 5 bases, with 14 bases lying between them. CDR3 coding DNA: TGTGCCAGCAGCGTAGGGGCGGGACCCGGGGAGACCCAGTACTTC. The encoded protein is CASSVGAGPGETQYF.

The rearrangement uses TRBV9 and TRBJ1-2; TRBD1 might be the D (6 bases). Germline V CDR1 and CDR2: SGDLS, YYNGEE. The germline V and J ends were trimmed by 1 base and 8 bases, with 18 bases remaining between them. The CDR3 extends over 15 amino acids. CDR3 DNA: TGTGCCAGCAGCGTAAGGGCAGGGGTTATAGAAGGCTACACCTTC. It is translated as CASSVRAGVIEGYTF.

The chain links TRBV5-6 to TRBJ1-1; 11 bases map to TRBD1. Germline V lookup: CDR1 SGHDT, CDR2 YYEEEE. This CDR3 has 16 residues. With 2 bases clipped from V and 4 bases from J, the junction kept 7 bases outside the gene matches. In DNA form, the CDR3 reads TGTGCCAGCAGCTTAGGACAGGGGGCCCCGGGCACTGAAGCTTTCTTT. Protein: CASSLGQGAPGTEAFF.

The chain is built from TRBV11-3 and TRBJ1-2; D remains unclear. CDR1 SGHNT and CDR2 YENEEA come from the germline V gene. Between the trimmed V and J ends, which lost 4 bases and 5 bases, there was a span of 8 bases. The CDR3 has 12 amino acids. In nucleotides, the CDR3 is TGTGCCAGCAGCTCCCGCCAGTATGGCTACACCTTC. Translated, it gives CASSSRQYGYTF.

The chain combines TRBV18 with TRBJ1-4, with D perhaps matching TRBD1 (5 bases). V was cut by 3 bases and J by 1 base, with 9 bases left in between. CDR1 is KGHSH and CDR2 is LQKENI in the germline V gene. The CDR3 loop spans 15 amino acids. CDR3 sequence: CASSPGGGTNEKLFF. In DNA form, the CDR3 reads TGTGCCAGCTCACCCGGGGGAGGAACTAATGAAAAACTGTTTTTT.

The chain has TRBV28 and TRBJ1-4, with D maybe TRBD1 (5 bases). The CDR3 is made up of 14 amino acids. V shed 3 bases and J shed 5 bases, with 10 bases lying between them. Germline lookup yields CDR1 MDHEN and CDR2 SYDVKM. The CDR3 loop reads CASSLAGLNEKLFF. The CDR3 DNA reads as TGTGCCAGCAGTTTGGCAGGGTTAAATGAAAAACTGTTTTTT. Full variable domain (outside the CDR3, taken from reference TRBV28 and TRBJ1-4): DVKVTQSSRYLVKRTGEKVFLECVQDMDHENMFWYRQDPGLGLRLIYFSYDVKMKEKGDIPEGYSVSREKKERFSLILESASTNQTSMYLCASSLAGLNEKLFFGSGTQLSVL.

J is TRBJ2-5 and V is TRBV9, with TRBD1 identical over 7 bases. This CDR3 has 14 amino acids. The V and J ends lost 4 bases and 5 bases, in that order; junction bases with no gene match: 8. Germline loops: CDR1 SGDLS, CDR2 YYNGEE. The CDR3 sequence is CASSYGQATETQYF. The DNA for the CDR3 is TGTGCCAGCAGCTATGGACAGGCAACGGAGACCCAGTACTTC.

V usage is TRBV5-1 and J usage is TRBJ2-3; TRBD1 matches 8 bases. Germline trimming cut 4 bases from V and 2 bases from J; bases unmatched to any gene: 6. From germline, CDR1 is SGHRS and CDR2 YFSETQ. The CDR3 spans 15 residues. Here the CDR3 reads CASSIRQGNTDTQYF. CDR3 nucleotide sequence: TGCGCCAGCAGCATCCGACAGGGGAACACAGATACGCAGTATTTT. Combining the CDR3 with reference TRBV5-1 and TRBJ2-3 gives the whole variable domain KAGVTQTPRYLIKTRGQQVTLSCSPISGHRSVSWYQQTPGQGLQFLFEYFSETQRNKGNFPGRFSGRQFSNSRSEMNVSTLELGDSALYLCASSIRQGNTDTQYFGPGTRLTVL.

V usage is TRBV7-6 and J usage is TRBJ1-5; D possibly corresponds to TRBD1 (6 bases). The CDR3 spans 15 residues. Per the germline V gene, CDR1 is SGHVS and CDR2 is FNYEAQ. V gave up 1 base and J gave up 7 bases, with 14 bases separating them. In DNA form, the CDR3 reads TGTGCCAGCAGCTTAGGAGGGGGGGCTGGGCAGCCCCAGCATTTT. Amino acid sequence: CASSLGGGAGQPQHF.

This clone was picked up one time. The chain couples TRBV5-6 to TRBJ1-5; D is ambiguous. The V end lost 4 bases, the J end lost 2 bases, and 7 bases lay between the germline ends. CDR3 length: 13 amino acids. Germline assignment: CDR1 SGHDT and CDR2 YYEEEE. The CDR3 sequence: CASSVGGNQPQHF. The CDR3 region has the DNA TGTGCCAGCAGCGTCGGGGGCAATCAGCCCCAGCATTTT.

The chain uses TRBV6-5 and TRBJ2-3; tentative D call: TRBD1 (5 bases). The V gene lost 2 bases and the J gene lost 6 bases, with 6 bases spanning the gap. The CDR3 length is 12 residues. The germline V gene has CDR1 MNHEY and CDR2 SVGAGI. CDR3 in DNA: TGTGCCAGCAGTTACAAGGGGGATACGCAGTATTTT. Its protein is CASSYKGDTQYF.

CDR3 protein: CASTGGRLNRDEQFF. The DNA of the CDR3 is TGTGCCAGCACTGGCGGGAGGTTGAATAGGGATGAGCAGTTCTTC. J is TRBJ2-1 and V is TRBV28, with 8 bases fitting TRBD2. The length of the CDR3 is 15 residues. Germline assignment: CDR1 MDHEN and CDR2 SYDVKM. Unmatched junction bases numbered 13, after V lost 7 bases and J lost 8 bases.

This chain uses TRBV15 with TRBJ2-7, with 8 bases identical to TRBD2. The CDR3 is 15 residues long. Germline CDR1 and CDR2: LNHNV and YYDKDF (reference sequence). The ends lost 2 bases at V and 5 bases at J; junction bases unmatched: 8. CDR3: CATSRRSGGLDEQYF. The CDR3 DNA follows: TGTGCCACCAGCAGACGAAGCGGGGGTCTCGACGAGCAGTACTTC.

The rearrangement joins TRBV5-4 to TRBJ2-1; TRBD2 is a possible D gene (6 bases). The CDR3 sequence is 15 residues long. The germline V gene has CDR1 SGHNT and CDR2 YYREEE (reference sequence). Trimming stripped 0 bases from V and 0 bases from J, with 7 bases between. The CDR3 DNA sequence: TGTGCCAGCAGCTTGGACGGGAGCTCCTACAATGAGCAGTTCTTC. Encoded protein: CASSLDGSSYNEQFF.

V usage is TRBV7-8 and J usage is TRBJ2-2, with 8 bases that match TRBD1. The germline gives CDR1 SGHVS, CDR2 FQNEAQ. The CDR3 is 15 amino acids. V dropped 4 bases and J dropped 4; count of bases not matched to a gene: 5. CDR3 coding DNA: TGTGCCAGCAGCTCTCCGGGACAGGTCACCGGGGAGCTGTTTTTT. This sequence encodes CASSSPGQVTGELFF.

The chain recombines TRBV27 with TRBJ2-1; 11 bases are a match to TRBD2. The junction had 3 bases not matched to a gene; V was cut back by 5 bases and J by 0 bases. This CDR3 comprises 16 residues. In germline, CDR1 is MNHEY, CDR2 SMNVEV (reference sequence). CDR3 sequence reads: CASSLTSGSSYNEQFF. As DNA, the CDR3 is TGTGCCAGCAGTCTTACTAGCGGGAGCTCCTACAATGAGCAGTTCTTC.

The chain uses TRBV27 and TRBJ2-7; D might be TRBD1 (5 bases). The CDR3 extends over 15 amino acids. V shed 6 bases and J shed 0 bases, with 15 bases lying between them. Germline lookup yields CDR1 MNHEY and CDR2 SMNVEV (reference sequence). CDR3 amino acids: CASRPQTDSSYEQYF. The CDR3 coding sequence is TGTGCCAGCAGACCTCAGACAGATTCCTCCTACGAGCAGTACTTC.

This chain uses TRBV29-1 with TRBJ2-1; 11 bases align to TRBD2. Germline V gives CDR1 SQVTM, CDR2 ANQGSEA. The CDR3 sequence is 14 residues long. J lost 7 bases, V lost 3 bases, and 5 bases had no gene match. This chain's CDR3 is CSVDLLAGGNEQFF. The CDR3 bases are TGCAGCGTTGATTTGCTAGCGGGAGGAAATGAGCAGTTCTTC.

This chain uses TRBV9 with TRBJ2-7; D call uncertain. The CDR3 length is 14 residues. Germline loops: CDR1 SGDLS, CDR2 YYNGEE. Trimming cost V 2 bases and J 6 bases, with 15 bases left between them. The CDR3 nucleotides read TGTGCCAGCAGCGTTGGCAGATGGGCCGGCGAGCAGTACTTC. This sequence encodes CASSVGRWAGEQYF.

The rearrangement uses TRBV5-6 and TRBJ1-1; D uncertain. CDR1 and CDR2 (germline): SGHDT, YYEEEE. The CDR3 runs 13 residues. The ends were cut back, 2 bases at V and 0 bases at J, with 5 bases in the middle. CDR3 sequence (DNA): TGTGCCAGCAGCTTTTTCGTGAACACTGAAGCTTTCTTT. Translated, it gives CASSFFVNTEAFF. Looking up the rest from reference TRBV5-6 and TRBJ1-1 gives the full variable domain: DAGVTQSPTHLIKTRGQQVTLRCSPKSGHDTVSWYQQALGQGPQFIFQYYEEEERQRGNFPDRFSGHQFPNYSSELNVNALLLGDSALYLCASSFFVNTEAFFGQGTRLTVV.

The CDR3 coding sequence is TGCGCCAGCAGCCAAGGCCAGGGTGCCTACAATGAGCAGTTCTTC. Amino acids: CASSQGQGAYNEQFF. The chain carries TRBV4-3 and TRBJ2-1, with a weak D call TRBD1 (5 bases). Germline values: CDR1 LGHNA, CDR2 YSLEER. This CDR3 spans 15 amino acids. Between the trimmed V and J ends, which lost 1 base and 2 bases, there was a span of 9 bases.

The genes are TRBV10-2 and TRBJ1-3; TRBD1 might be the D (5 bases). Germline CDR1 is WSHSY and CDR2 is SAAADI. This CDR3 is 13 amino acids long. V gave up 8 bases and J gave up 4 bases, with 12 bases separating them. CDR3 sequence: CASLGASGNTIYF. The CDR3, as DNA: TGCGCCAGCTTAGGGGCTTCAGGAAACACCATATATTTT.